These 6 T cell receptor beta chains came from one sample sequenced in a study of control samples from healthy donors and cancer patients. Here immunoSEQ multiplex PCR was the method, and the copy in TCRdb shows in-frame clones only, minus some. The table has tens of thousands of clones, around 90% seen once. The sequenced sample consisted of PBMCs. These receptor sequences come from a woman aged 45 to 65 with colorectal cancer.

This rearrangement joins TRBV15 to TRBJ2-1; D is possibly TRBD2 (6 bases). Trimming cost V 9 bases and J 9 bases, with 12 bases left between them. Germline CDR1 is LNHNV and CDR2 is YYDKDF (reference sequence). There are 11 residues in the CDR3. CDR3: CATRQEGEQFF. The CDR3 DNA sequence: TGTGCCACGCGCCAGGAGGGTGAGCAGTTCTTC. Combining the CDR3 with reference TRBV15 and TRBJ2-1 gives the whole variable domain DAMVIQNPRYQVTQFGKPVTLSCSQTLNHNVMYWYQQKSSQAPKLLFHYYDKDFNNEADTPDNFQSRRPNTSFCFLDIRSPGLGDTAMYLCATRQEGEQFFGPGTRLTVL.

For the CDR3, the DNA is TGTGCCAGCAGGGGGCCTGGGGCCAACGTCCTGACTTTC. This sequence encodes CASRGPGANVLTF. This chain uses TRBV27 with TRBJ2-6, with D possibly TRBD1 on 5 matching bases. V was cut by 6 bases and J by 2 bases, with 5 bases left in between. Germline V gives CDR1 MNHEY, CDR2 SMNVEV (reference sequence). The CDR3 sequence is 13 residues long.

The chain carries TRBV7-9 and TRBJ1-1, with D perhaps TRBD1 (5 bases). The germline gives CDR1 SEHNR, CDR2 FQNEAQ (reference sequence). This CDR3 has 13 residues. V was trimmed by 1 base and J by 6 bases, leaving 9 bases between them. CDR3 sequence reads: CASSLGGGSEAFF. The CDR3 nucleotides read TGTGCCAGCAGCTTAGGGGGCGGCTCTGAAGCTTTCTTT. Based on the CDR3 plus reference TRBV7-9 and TRBJ1-1, the full variable domain is DTGVSQNPRHKITKRGQNVTFRCDPISEHNRLYWYRQTLGQGPEFLTYFQNEAQLEKSRLLSDRFSAERPKGSFSTLEIQRTEQGDSAMYLCASSLGGGSEAFFGQGTRLTVV.

This clone has only one observation. The V call is TRBV19, the J call TRBJ1-1; no clear D gene. The V and J ends lost 6 bases and 5 bases respectively, with 10 bases between them. CDR1 is LNHDA, CDR2 SQIVND, per germline (reference sequence). This CDR3 comprises 12 residues. As DNA, the CDR3 is TGTGCCAGTAGACGGGGTTGGACTGAAGCTTTCTTT. Translating gives CASRRGWTEAFF.

The chain uses TRBV5-5 and TRBJ1-5, with D unclear. V lost 2 bases and J lost 4, with 10 bases in between. CDR1 SGHKS and CDR2 YYEKEE come from the germline V gene (reference sequence). The CDR3 extends over 14 amino acids. The CDR3 protein is CASSFWGENQPQHF. DNA of the CDR3: TGTGCCAGCAGCTTCTGGGGAGAGAATCAGCCCCAGCATTTT.

CDR3 nucleotide sequence: TGCGCCAGCAGCTTGAATCGGGGGGGCTACAATGAGCAGTTCTTC. Protein: CASSLNRGGYNEQFF. The V and J genes are TRBV5-1 and TRBJ2-1, with 8 bases identical to TRBD2. CDR3 length: 15 amino acids. The germline CDR1 and CDR2 sequences are SGHRS and YFSETQ. V lost 1 base, J lost 3 bases, and 3 bases stayed unmatched.